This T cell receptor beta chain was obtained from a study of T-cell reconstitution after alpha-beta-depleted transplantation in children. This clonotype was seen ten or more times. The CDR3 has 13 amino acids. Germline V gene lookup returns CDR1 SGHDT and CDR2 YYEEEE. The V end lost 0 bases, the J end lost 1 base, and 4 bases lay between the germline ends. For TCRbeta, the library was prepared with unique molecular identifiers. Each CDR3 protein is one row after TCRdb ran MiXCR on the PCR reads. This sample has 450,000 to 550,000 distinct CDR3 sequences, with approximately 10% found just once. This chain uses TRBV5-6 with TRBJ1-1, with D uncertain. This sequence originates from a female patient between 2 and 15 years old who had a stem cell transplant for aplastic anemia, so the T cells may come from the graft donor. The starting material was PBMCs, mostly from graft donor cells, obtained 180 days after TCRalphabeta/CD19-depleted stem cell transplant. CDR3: CASSLGANTEAFF. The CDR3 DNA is TGTGCCAGCAGCTTGGGTGCGAACACTGAAGCTTTCTTT.